The rows below give T cell receptor beta chains drawn from one sample of a study of blood T cell repertoires in COVID-19. Repertoires were generated with immunoSEQ multiplex PCR, while TCRdb's copy carries only in-frame clones and drops some. The profile covers 100,000 to 150,000 clones, with around 84% appearing a single time and about 2.3% taken by the ten largest. The sample taken for sequencing was PBMCs or T cells enriched from blood (not recorded which). These receptors were collected from a man aged 40-55 years with acute COVID-19. The CDR3 runs from the conserved cysteine through the conserved F or W. The D gene is left open where the match is weak. Clone size is stated in some rows and not others, as once, few, many or a class when expanded.

d_call j_call clone_size v_call cdr3_nt cdr3_aa
. TRBJ2-7 . TRBV20-1 TGCAGTGCTAGCCCGGGCTACGAGCAGTACTTC CSASPGYEQYF
TRBD1 TRBJ2-3 . TRBV29-1 TGCAGTGTAACAGGGGCCCTAGATACGCAGTATTTT CSVTGALDTQYF
. TRBJ1-5 . TRBV21-1 TGTGCCAGCAGCTCCAGGGGCAGGATTGACAATCAGCCCCAGCATTTT CASSSRGRIDNQPQHF
. TRBJ2-4 . TRBV27 TGTGCCAGCAGTTCCCCGGGAGCGTCGGGGGACATTCAGTACTTC CASSSPGASGDIQYF
. TRBJ1-1 . TRBV5-5 TGTGCCAGCAGCCAGGACATGAACACTGAAGCTTTCTTT CASSQDMNTEAFF
. TRBJ1-5 . TRBV3-1/TRBV3-2 TGTGCCAGCAGCCAAGATATATCGGGGTTGCAGCCCCAGCATTTT CASSQDISGLQPQHF
. TRBJ1-1 . TRBV11-3 TGTGCCAGCAGCCAGACATTAAACACTGAAGCTTTCTTT CASSQTLNTEAFF
TRBD2 TRBJ2-2 . TRBV18 TGTGCCAGCTCACCGCAACTAGCGGGAGGGCCAGCGGGGGAGCTGTTTTTT CASSPQLAGGPAGELFF
. TRBJ1-1 few TRBV30 TGTGCCTGGAGTGCCCGGGACTCCTTCTTCTTT CAWSARDSFFF
TRBD2 TRBJ2-7 . TRBV6-5 TGTGCCAGCAGTCGAGCCCTAGCGGGGGTGCCCGAGCAGTACTTC CASSRALAGVPEQYF
. TRBJ2-1 . TRBV18 TGTGCCAGCTCACCAGGGACAAGGTCCTACAATGAGCAGTTCTTC CASSPGTRSYNEQFF